This T cell receptor (beta chain) came from a study of cytomegalovirus exposure and HLA in healthy donors (TCRdb year 2017). With respect to the entire study: According to an earlier analysis of a few hundred of the donors, about 170 million T cells yielded roughly 110 million unique TCR beta sequences and approximately 300 Gb of sequence data. The number of donors typed differed by locus, with about 629-630 for A, B, C, DRB1 and DQB1, roughly 550 for DQA1, nearly 610 for DPA1, and under 490 for DPB1. On average, over 200,000 unique TCR beta nucleotide sequences were sequenced per donor among a few hundred genotyped donors of the cohort, with approximately 18% of those sequences being non-productive. The study profiled the T cell repertoires of 500 to 800 subjects by immunosequencing and related them to cytomegalovirus serostatus. Around 320 gigabases of sequencing data and some 85 million unique TCR sequences were included in an early release covering about 700 HLA-typed donors. Because of strong linkage in the cohort, roughly five DR-DQ haplotypes were treated as single units for association and clustering. Of the 300 to 450 genotyped donors, 65% to 90% were placed in the genetic ancestry cluster associated with self-reported Caucasian donors. The study was designed to test whether signatures of past pathogen exposure could be identified by cataloging public T cell receptors. Besides the first cohort of approximately 670 subjects, a separate validation cohort made up of 90 to 150 different subjects was used. An earlier analysis of 587 of the donors applied high-throughput TCR beta sequencing to assess whether each TCR beta V gene segment acted as functional or pseudogenic. All discovery cohort repertoires had been generated using a single sequencing platform. In a later genetic analysis, genome-wide SNP genotypes for about 55% of the roughly 670 donors were used, and that subset was treated as a discovery cohort. A later analysis re-examined previously published TCR beta repertoires from hundreds of donors and added high-resolution HLA genotyping to investigate patterns of TCR occurrence. Rather than using new phenotypic data, the later analysis identified candidate immune exposures from TCR beta sequences and from how often those sequences occurred across donors. High-throughput TCR immunosequencing, statistical association of individual TCRs with disease status, and machine learning were combined to predict cytomegalovirus infection status. HLA typing covered class I and class II loci at four-digit resolution. Donor age, sex, ethnicity and CMV serostatus were compiled together with the repertoire data. What the research found in general, with its limitations: In a later analysis, some 17,000 TCR beta sequences were associated with specific HLA alleles at a false discovery rate of 0.05. A few of the identified cytomegalovirus-associated TCR beta chains were confirmed in vitro to be specific for cytomegalovirus antigens. A further reported finding was that TCR beta sequences accurately predicted the HLA-A and HLA-B alleles for most subjects in the first cohort. Across donors, most TCR sequences were observed very rarely, whereas some public TCRs were present in many individuals. Because some donors lacked HLA typing at each locus, the association tests relied only on the typed subset. Most CMV-associated TCR beta chains appeared to be HLA-restricted in a later analysis, and the HLA associations seemed to be driven largely by CMV exposure. In a later analysis, the rate of TCR association differed among HLA loci, with DRB1 alleles having the most associated TCRs and HLA-C alleles having the fewest. Broadly in line with IMGT annotations, most TCR beta V segments showed up in productive rearrangements about 87% or about 30% of the time in an earlier analysis of several hundred of the donors. According to a later analysis, parvovirus B19, influenza, CMV and Epstein-Barr virus appeared linked to several top co-occurrence clusters. A later analysis found that HLA-associated TCR beta chains were more clonally expanded and had lower generation probabilities than equally common non-associated chains. The study gave a list of 150 to 200 TCR beta chains associated with cytomegalovirus. The only immune exposure information available for the cohort was CMV serostatus. Sequencing depth was assumed to be roughly uniform across donors in the presence/absence analyses, though that assumption may not hold. Cytomegalovirus status was reported to be diagnosed by the classifier with high specificity and sensitivity in both the original and validation cohorts. This cohort had only TCR beta chains sequenced, and the lack of alpha or paired-chain data limited which features could be detected. Linkage disequilibrium might explain the correlated functional status among segregating V segments, but an unknown experimental factor could not be ruled out. The authors suggested that the approach could potentially be extended to other disease states and immunological phenotypes. The earlier analysis of approximately 540 of the donors excluded some 15 rarely observed V segments, including chromosome 9 orphons, because counts were too low. V-gene and J-gene trimming of TCR beta chains was associated with a missense DCLRE1C variant in a later genetic analysis, and the association was replicated in an independent cohort. The sequencing pipeline was judged likely to have produced a cluster of highly shared sequence variants as a technical artifact. Compared with the 666-donor mean, donors in an Asian-associated ancestry cluster had fewer N-insertions in productive TCRs, according to a later genetic analysis. Assigning TCR associations to individual alleles was difficult when HLA alleles, especially DR and DQ, strongly co-occurred.

The library was made by the immunoSEQ multiplex PCR assay. A mixture of 60 forward primers for TCR Vbeta segments and 13 reverse primers for TCR Jbeta segments was used in the multiplex PCR. A multiplex PCR assay on genomic DNA amplified the CDR3 region of rearranged TCR beta genes. The Illumina HiSeq System was used to sequence the amplified TCR beta libraries as 87-base-pair reads. The paper's processing steps were these. A later analysis tallied around 82 million unique TCR beta chains across the 700 or so repertoires, and about 12 million of those chains were shared by two or more donors. To remove PCR and sequencing errors, raw reads were error-corrected and collapsed into unique sequences using a nearest-neighbor algorithm that merged closely related sequences. V, D and J gene segments were assigned by aligning CDR3 sequences to IMGT reference sequences. For a sequence to be retained, at least a six-nucleotide match to both a V gene segment and a J gene segment was required. Rearrangements were classified as productive when the CDR3 lacked stop codons and remained in frame with V and J, and all other rearrangements were classified as non-productive. CDR3 was defined by IMGT convention, running from the second conserved V-encoded cysteine to the conserved J-encoded phenylalanine. Sequences without an unambiguous match to a single V gene segment were excluded from the earlier analysis of 587 of the donors. An earlier analysis of just under 600 of the donors called V segments functional above 56.7% productive rearrangements and segregating when the between-donor standard deviation exceeded 5%. A statistical classification framework was developed to diagnose cytomegalovirus status using the catalog of TCR beta chain sequences. V and J gene assignment, in a later analysis, came from comparing TCR nucleotide sequences with IMGT/GENE-DB human TR gene sequences. A later analysis assigned CDR3 sequences and most-parsimonious VDJ recombination scenarios with the TCRdist pipeline. In a later analysis, each TCR beta chain was defined by its CDR3 amino acid sequence together with its V-gene family, and reads without a unique V-gene family were excluded. In a later analysis, 450 to 600 highly shared, low-generation-probability nucleotide sequences were removed to address suspected cross-contamination and a sequencing artifact. A later analysis calculated a clonal expansion index for each public chain from normalized within-repertoire ranks of inferred template counts. In a later analysis, generation probabilities were computed with a VDJ recombination model fitted to out-of-frame rearrangements, and the resulting probabilities were checked against IGoR. In a later analysis, TCR-TCR, TCR-HLA and TCR-CMV co-occurrence was scored with hypergeometric tests, and a repertoire-size bias correction was applied to TCR pairs. To estimate false discovery rates, a later analysis permuted the HLA or CMV assignments 20 times. In a later analysis, co-occurring TCRs were grouped with DBSCAN, and TCRdist sequence similarity was added when clustering was performed within HLA-allele-positive subsets. Repertoires with fewer than 30,000 or more than 120,000 public chains were left out of co-occurrence clustering, as were five repertoires with anomalous nucleotide sharing. TCRdb's version of the immuneACCESS table is confined to in-frame rearrangements and falls short of the full clone set. An unresolved V gene accounts for under half of the shortfall where checked; the remainder is of unknown origin. From that table come the V and J calls and clone size; the DNA was used to work out D and trimming. The sample table holds 150,000 to 200,000 clones, of which about 80% were seen once. Approximately 1% of the sample is held by the ten biggest clonotypes.

The cohort consisted of 650 to 700 healthy bone marrow donors. All cohort members were sampled while nominally healthy, although unrecorded immune exposures were likely present. The donor tested CMV seronegative, placing the donor among the 350 or so seronegative members of the cohort. A peripheral blood sample was collected from each donor, and TCR beta sequencing was performed on peripheral blood mononuclear cells. The Qiagen DNeasy Blood Extraction Kit was used to extract genomic DNA from the blood cell samples. Comments on this clone: Which antigen it targets is not known. The input lacks base qualities; no much larger clone sits a single base away.

The source of this sequence is a woman aged 40 to 49 in good health and CMV-seronegative. The sample comprised PBMCs.

The DNA reads TGTGCTAGTGGTTTGGAGGGACTGAACTATGGCTACACCTTC. Its product reads: CASGLEGLNYGYTF. Rearrangement joined TRBV12-5 to TRBJ1-2; TRBD1 is perhaps the D gene, given 5 matching bases. The junction carries 8 bases between V and J, which are trimmed by 1 base and 2 bases respectively. As encoded in the germline V gene, CDR1 is LGHNT while CDR2 is FRNRAP. The CDR3 runs 14 residues from the cysteine to the phenylalanine. Of all the DNA, just the CDR3 is kept, 42 bases in frame from base 1. Here the CDR3 is joined to the reference TRBV12-5 and TRBJ1-2 genes, and the full variable domain is: DARVTQTPRHKVTEMGQEVTMRCQPILGHNTVFWYRQTMMQGLELLAYFRNRAPLDDSGMPKDRFSAEMPDATLATLKIQPSEPRDSAVYFCASGLEGLNYGYTFGSGTRLTVV.